This TCR beta chain appears in the sequencing data of a study of OX40 agonist ivuxolimab in advanced cancers. Study at large: Patients were dosed with the agonistic anti-OX40 (CD134) antibody ivuxolimab. Intravenous ivuxolimab was administered to patients every 2 weeks at 0.01 to 10 mg/kg. The eligibility criteria allowed prior anti-PD-1, anti-PD-L1 or anti-CTLA-4 therapy, and 40% had some.

Exclusion applied to patients with autoimmune disease history or systemic immunosuppression. Generated by immunoSEQ multiplex PCR, the TCRdb table keeps only in-frame clones and is missing some. The table has a few thousand clones, 60% to 75% seen once; the top ten hold roughly 61%. The CDR3 contains 16 residues. Germline V lookup: CDR1 PRHDT, CDR2 FYEKMQ (reference sequence). With 0 bases removed from V and 2 bases from J, the gap between germline ends came to 14 bases. Sequenced material: CD4+ or CD8+ T cells sorted from blood, taken in a trial of the OX40 agonist ivuxolimab. The receptor comes from an adult with an advanced solid tumor such as melanoma, head and neck, liver or kidney cancer. The chain is built from TRBV13 and TRBJ2-7; tentative D call: TRBD2 (6 bases). The CDR3 DNA reads as TGTGCCAGCAGCTTAGGTTTCGGGAGTGTTACCTACGAGCAGTACTTC. Its protein product is CASSLGFGSVTYEQYF.